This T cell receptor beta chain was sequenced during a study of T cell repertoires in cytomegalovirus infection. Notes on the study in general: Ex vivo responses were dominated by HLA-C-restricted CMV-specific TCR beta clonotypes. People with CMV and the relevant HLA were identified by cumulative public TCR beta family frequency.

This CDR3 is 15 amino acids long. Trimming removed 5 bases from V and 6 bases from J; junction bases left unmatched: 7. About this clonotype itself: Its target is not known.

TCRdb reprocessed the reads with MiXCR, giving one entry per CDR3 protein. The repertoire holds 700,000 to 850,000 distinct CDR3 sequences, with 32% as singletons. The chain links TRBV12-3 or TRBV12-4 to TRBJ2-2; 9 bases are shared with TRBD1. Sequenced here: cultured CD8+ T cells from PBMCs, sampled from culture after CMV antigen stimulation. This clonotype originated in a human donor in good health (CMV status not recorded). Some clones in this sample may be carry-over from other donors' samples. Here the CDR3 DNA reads TGTGCCAGCAGTACCCTACAGGGGGCGCCCGGGGAGCTGTTTTTT. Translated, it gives CASSTLQGAPGELFF.